A selection of T cell receptor beta chains follows, all from one sample in a study of early stage breast cancer tumors. Profiled with immunoSEQ multiplex PCR; TCRdb holds only in-frame clones, not every one. The sample holds about 53,000 clones; around nine tenths are singletons and the top ten take roughly 5%. The specimen was blood. The receptors originated from a person aged 70 to 85 with breast cancer. The CDR3 runs from the conserved cysteine through the conserved F or W. Each record gives: CDR3 protein, CDR3 DNA, J gene, D gene, V gene, clone size. The D gene is left open where the match is weak. Rows may omit the clone size; those that give it use once, few, many or a size class.

CDR3: CASSPVRESSPLHF
DNA: TGTGCCAGCAGCCCCGTGAGGGAGTCTTCACCCCTCCACTTT
J: TRBJ1-6
D: NA
V: TRBV2
size: few

CDR3: CAISGSKEGFTEAFF
DNA: TGTGCCATCAGTGGCTCTAAGGAGGGATTCACTGAAGCTTTCTTT
J: TRBJ1-1
D: NA
V: TRBV10-3
size: NA

CDR3: CASSSDRGQGYTF
DNA: TGTGCCAGCAGCTCGGACAGGGGGCAAGGCTACACCTTC
J: TRBJ1-2
D: TRBD1
V: TRBV7-2
size: NA

CDR3: CASKGVGGLREKLFF
DNA: TGCGCCAGCAAAGGTGTGGGGGGTTTACGTGAAAAACTGTTTTTT
J: TRBJ1-4
D: NA
V: TRBV5-1
size: once

CDR3: CASSLDRVEKLFF
DNA: TGTGCCAGCAGCTTAGACAGGGTAGAAAAACTGTTTTTT
J: TRBJ1-4
D: NA
V: TRBV11-2
size: NA

CDR3: CAISELGQGKETQYF
DNA: TGTGCCATCAGTGAGTTGGGACAGGGCAAAGAGACCCAGTACTTC
J: TRBJ2-5
D: TRBD1
V: TRBV10-3
size: NA

CDR3: CASSQERAGGQETQYF
DNA: TGCGCCAGCAGCCAAGAGCGAGCGGGAGGCCAAGAGACCCAGTACTTC
J: TRBJ2-5
D: TRBD2
V: TRBV4-1
size: once

CDR3: CASSKTTGNPDEKLFF
DNA: TGTGCCAGCAGTAAGACGACAGGGAACCCGGATGAAAAACTGTTTTTT
J: TRBJ1-4
D: TRBD1
V: TRBV2
size: NA

CDR3: CASSVEGFGYTF
DNA: TGTGCCAGCAGCGTAGAGGGGTTCGGCTACACCTTC
J: TRBJ1-2
D: NA
V: TRBV9
size: once

CDR3: CAWSRTRVTNTGELFF
DNA: TGTGCCTGGAGCCGGACACGAGTCACGAACACCGGGGAGCTGTTTTTT
J: TRBJ2-2
D: NA
V: TRBV30
size: NA

CDR3: CASSLATGSNYGYTF
DNA: TGTGCCAGCAGCTTAGCGACAGGGTCCAACTATGGCTACACCTTC
J: TRBJ1-2
D: TRBD1
V: TRBV11-2
size: NA

CDR3: CASSPGVGRSYEQYF
DNA: TGTGCCAGCTCACCAGGGGTGGGGCGGTCCTACGAGCAGTACTTC
J: TRBJ2-7
D: NA
V: TRBV18
size: NA

CDR3: CASSLDGTSGASLNEQFF
DNA: TGTGCCAGCAGCTTAGACGGGACTAGCGGGGCCTCTCTCAATGAGCAGTTCTTC
J: TRBJ2-1
D: TRBD2
V: TRBV7-2
size: NA

CDR3: CASSLNAGQGGYTF
DNA: TGTGCCAGCAGCTTAAATGCAGGCCAGGGTGGCTACACCTTC
J: TRBJ1-2
D: NA
V: TRBV11-2
size: NA

CDR3: CASKEDYQETQYF
DNA: TGTGCCAGCAAGGAGGATTACCAAGAGACCCAGTACTTC
J: TRBJ2-5
D: NA
V: TRBV6-5
size: NA

CDR3: CASSLSQGLISGNTIYF
DNA: TGTGCCAGCAGCTTATCTCAGGGGTTGATTTCTGGAAACACCATATATTTT
J: TRBJ1-3
D: NA
V: TRBV7-9
size: NA

CDR3: CASSVSGGGTEAFF
DNA: TGTGCCAGCAGCGTATCGGGAGGTGGGACTGAAGCTTTCTTT
J: TRBJ1-1
D: NA
V: TRBV9
size: few

CDR3: CASSWSSAEQFF
DNA: TGCGCCAGCAGCTGGTCTAGCGCCGAGCAGTTCTTC
J: TRBJ2-1
D: NA
V: TRBV5-1
size: NA

CDR3: CASSTWSLRGSYNSPLHF
DNA: TGTGCCAGTAGTACCTGGTCGTTAAGGGGCTCCTATAATTCACCCCTCCACTTT
J: TRBJ1-6
D: NA
V: TRBV19
size: NA

CDR3: CASSFHRGDNEKLFF
DNA: TGTGCCAGCAGTTTCCACAGGGGAGACAATGAAAAACTGTTTTTT
J: TRBJ1-4
D: TRBD1
V: TRBV27
size: NA

CDR3: CASSVTSGQETQYF
DNA: TGTGCCAGCAGCGTGACTAGCGGCCAAGAGACCCAGTACTTC
J: TRBJ2-5
D: TRBD2
V: TRBV11-2
size: NA

CDR3: CASRTPRLLAREQYF
DNA: TGTGCCAGCAGAACCCCCCGGTTACTAGCGCGGGAGCAGTACTTC
J: TRBJ2-7
D: TRBD2
V: TRBV6-5
size: NA

CDR3: CASSLFGQGKATIYF
DNA: TGTGCCAGCAGCTTATTTGGACAGGGGAAGGCCACCATATATTTT
J: TRBJ1-3
D: TRBD1
V: TRBV11-2
size: NA

CDR3: CASSLEPGQGGETQYF
DNA: TGCGCCAGCAGCTTGGAACCGGGACAGGGAGGGGAGACCCAGTACTTC
J: TRBJ2-5
D: TRBD1
V: TRBV5-1
size: once

CDR3: CASSPHWSNNEQFF
DNA: TGTGCCAGTAGTCCCCACTGGAGTAACAATGAGCAGTTCTTC
J: TRBJ2-1
D: NA
V: TRBV19
size: NA

CDR3: CASSPAGGSGELFF
DNA: TGCGCCAGCAGTCCAGCGGGAGGGTCAGGGGAGCTGTTTTTT
J: TRBJ2-2
D: TRBD2
V: TRBV5-1
size: NA

CDR3: CASSGQANTEAFF
DNA: TGTGCCAGCAGTGGACAGGCGAACACTGAAGCTTTCTTT
J: TRBJ1-1
D: TRBD1
V: TRBV7-9
size: NA

CDR3: CASSRFSYEQYF
DNA: TGTGCCAGCTCTAGGTTCTCCTACGAGCAGTACTTC
J: TRBJ2-7
D: NA
V: TRBV14
size: NA

CDR3: CASSLSDGGYGYTF
DNA: TGTGCCAGCAGCTTAAGCGACGGCGGCTATGGCTACACCTTC
J: TRBJ1-2
D: NA
V: TRBV11-2
size: NA

CDR3: CASSAQGHSYEQYF
DNA: TGTGCCAGTAGTGCACAGGGTCACTCCTACGAGCAGTACTTC
J: TRBJ2-7
D: NA
V: TRBV19
size: NA

CDR3: CASSLDAGVEQYF
DNA: TGTGCCAGCAGCTTAGACGCGGGAGTCGAGCAGTACTTC
J: TRBJ2-7
D: TRBD2
V: TRBV7-9
size: NA

CDR3: CASSLDQGTYNSPLHF
DNA: TGCGCCAGCAGCTTGGATCAGGGTACCTATAATTCACCCCTCCACTTT
J: TRBJ1-6
D: NA
V: TRBV5-1
size: NA

CDR3: CASSPPEGLPTDTQYF
DNA: TGTGCCAGCAGCCCACCGGAGGGCCTGCCCACAGATACGCAGTATTTT
J: TRBJ2-3
D: NA
V: TRBV9
size: NA

CDR3: CASSGGSNEQFF
DNA: TGCGCCAGCAGCGGCGGAAGCAATGAGCAGTTCTTC
J: TRBJ2-1
D: NA
V: TRBV4-1
size: NA